This T cell receptor (beta chain) was captured by sequencing in a study of patients and donors after allogeneic stem cell transplantation. TCRdb fed the RT-PCR reads into MiXCR, producing one record per CDR3 protein. The data show about a million distinct CDR3 sequences, over 15% seen once. The CDR3 extends over 16 amino acids. Trimming cost V 2 bases and J 4 bases, with 17 bases left between them. The TCR originated in a human donor who was either an allogeneic HSCT recipient or a stem cell or donor lymphocyte infusion donor (not recorded which). It is not recorded whose cells these are; they may come from a transplant donor. Input material: blood, either unsorted or a sorted T cell fraction (not recorded which). The V call is TRBV12-3 or TRBV12-4, the J call TRBJ1-2; the D gene is possibly TRBD1 (6 bases). CDR3 in amino acids: CASSLYRRGPSYGYTF. The CDR3 DNA reads as TGTGCCAGCAGTTTATACCGGCGGGGGCCATCCTATGGCTACACCTTC.